This TCR beta chain was sequenced in a study of T cell clonotyping in hematopoietic cell transplantation (dated by TCRdb to the early 2020s). Study-level background: The study collected 130 or so blood samples from 30 to 45 consecutive transplant recipients and their related donors. Recruitment of patients was conducted between 2015 and 2017, and follow-up was continued until late 2020 or death. What the study reported, not specific to this receptor: Broader TCR repertoire diversity after transplant was predicted by Inverse Simpson Index values from donors and from recipients before transplant. The sample size was limited, and CD4 and CD8 repertoire contributions could not be separated because cells were not sorted. Just a small fraction of recipient repertoires overlapped with donor repertoires, and more than 97% appeared de novo at the given depth. After transplant, TCR diversity in recipients dropped, and pathologically expanded clonotypes climbed progressively between day 30 and day 180.

Notes on this clone: There is no known antigen for this receptor. No much larger clone is present one base from it, and per-base qualities are unavailable.

Germline trimming: 0 bases from V, 11 bases from J; junction bases outside gene matches: 7. The CDR3 runs 13 residues from the cysteine to the phenylalanine. Kept here is only the CDR3 DNA, which spans 39 bases and is read in frame from base 1. According to the germline V gene, CDR1 reads SGHDT and CDR2 reads YYEEEE. What this sample's time point label stands for: 30 days after allo-HCT. Blood samples were obtained from recipients approximately 28 days before transplant and at days 30, 100 and 180 after transplant. Using Nuclei Lysis Solution, genomic DNA was extracted from unfractionated peripheral blood mononuclear cells that were either fresh or cryopreserved. The immunoSEQ assay, a bias-controlled multiplex PCR using V- and J-specific primers, was used to amplify TCR beta CDR3 regions from genomic DNA. A proprietary barcode and Illumina adapter sequences were added to the CDR3 amplicons in a second PCR step. An Illumina MiSeq instrument was used to sequence the CDR3 libraries. The paper's data handling went like this. Export and quality control were performed with immunoSEQ Analyzer 3.0, and downstream analyses were performed with R Bioconductor and Immunarch. Only productive rearrangements within the normalized downsampled data set were used in the calculation of repertoire metrics. Pathologically expanded clonotypes were defined as those larger than 5 templates in the normalized cohort. The Inverse Simpson Index was used to measure repertoire diversity. To capture all clonotypes, CMV-specificity analyses were performed on the non-normalized data set. TCRdb's version of the immuneACCESS table is confined to in-frame rearrangements and falls short of the full clone set. An unresolved V gene accounts for under half of the shortfall where checked; the remainder is of unknown origin. V, J and clone size derive from that table, while D and trimming were established from the DNA sequence. The sample records roughly 1,500 clones, 84% of which are singletons. The ten largest clones take up around 5% of the sample.

Material: PBMCs, obtained 30 days after allogeneic stem cell transplant. The TCR was taken from a young adult male patient who had an allogeneic stem cell transplant, so T cells may come from the graft donor. Some clones in this sample may be carry-over from other donors' samples. Recombination linked TRBV5-6 to TRBJ2-5; 7 junctional bases match TRBD1. The CDR3 corresponds to CASSLGQGREQYF. The DNA sequence is TGTGCCAGCAGCTTGGGACAGGGAAGGGAGCAGTACTTC. Reference TRBV5-6 and TRBJ2-5 genes cover what lies past the CDR3, so the full variable domain is DAGVTQSPTHLIKTRGQQVTLRCSPKSGHDTVSWYQQALGQGPQFIFQYYEEEERQRGNFPDRFSGHQFPNYSSELNVNALLLGDSALYLCASSLGQGREQYFGPGTRLLVL.